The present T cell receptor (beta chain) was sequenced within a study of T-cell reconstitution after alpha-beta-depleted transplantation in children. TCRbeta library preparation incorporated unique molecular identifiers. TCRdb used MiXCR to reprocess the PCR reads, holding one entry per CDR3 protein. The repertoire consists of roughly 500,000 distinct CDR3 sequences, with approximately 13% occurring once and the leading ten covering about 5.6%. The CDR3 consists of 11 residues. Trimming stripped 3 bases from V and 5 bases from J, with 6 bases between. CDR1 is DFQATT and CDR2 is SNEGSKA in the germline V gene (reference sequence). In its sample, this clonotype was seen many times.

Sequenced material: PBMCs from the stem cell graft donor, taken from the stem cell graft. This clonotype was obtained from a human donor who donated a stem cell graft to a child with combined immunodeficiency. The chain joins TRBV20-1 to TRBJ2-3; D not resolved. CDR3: CSARAVDTQYF. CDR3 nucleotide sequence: TGCAGTGCTAGGGCGGTAGATACGCAGTATTTT.